Below, 7 T cell receptor beta chains from the same sample are listed, as sequenced in a study of T cells after yellow fever vaccination. MiXCR, applied by TCRdb to the 5' RACE reads, yields one record per CDR3 protein. The top ten hold around 14% of the sample, which has around 600,000 distinct CDR3 sequences, 9% to 15% seen once. This sample comprised PBMCs, obtained on the day of the yellow fever booster vaccination. The origin of the receptors is a man younger than 45 who received the YFV17D yellow fever vaccine.

This CDR3 reads CASSPNRVANTGELFF. CDR3 in DNA: TGTGCCAGCAGCCCAAACAGGGTTGCGAACACCGGGGAGCTGTTTTTT. This sequence joins TRBV7-9 and TRBJ2-2; a weak D match, TRBD1 (6 bases). Between the trimmed V and J ends, which lost 5 bases and 0 bases, there was a span of 13 bases. Per the germline V gene, CDR1 is SEHNR and CDR2 is FQNEAQ (reference sequence). The CDR3 runs 16 residues. Variable domain in full (rest from reference TRBV7-9 and TRBJ2-2): DTGVSQNPRHKITKRGQNVTFRCDPISEHNRLYWYRQTLGQGPEFLTYFQNEAQLEKSRLLSDRFSAERPKGSFSTLEIQRTEQGDSAMYLCASSPNRVANTGELFFGEGSRLTVL.

This clonotype was seen a few times. This chain connects TRBV7-9 to TRBJ2-3; 8 bases align to TRBD1. The trim removed 5 bases at V and 2 bases at J, leaving 6 bases unmatched. The CDR3 is made up of 15 amino acids. CDR1 and CDR2 from the germline V gene are SEHNR and FQNEAQ (reference sequence). CDR3 in amino acids: CASSPGQAATDTQYF. CDR3 DNA sequence: TGTGCCAGCAGCCCGGGACAGGCCGCCACAGATACGCAGTATTTT.

This clonotype was picked up a small number of times. The rearrangement joins TRBV7-9 to TRBJ2-7, with a possible D match to TRBD2 (5 bases). Trimming removed 4 bases from V and 6 bases from J, with 22 bases in between. CDR1 SEHNR and CDR2 FQNEAQ come from the germline V gene (reference sequence). This CDR3 has 16 amino acids. The CDR3 protein is CASSSITGWRKVEQYF. The CDR3 bases are TGTGCCAGCAGCTCTATAACGGGGTGGAGGAAGGTCGAGCAGTACTTC.

This rearrangement joins TRBV6-5 to TRBJ1-5; the match to TRBD1 covers 8 bases. There are 13 residues in the CDR3. The V gene end was trimmed by 6 bases and the J gene end by 7 bases; junction bases not matched to a gene: 5. Germline-derived CDR1 and CDR2 are MNHEY and SVGAGI. CDR3 protein: CASRLDRGQPQHF. CDR3 nucleotide sequence: TGTGCCAGCAGACTCGACAGGGGACAGCCCCAGCATTTT.

The table lists this clonotype with a few counts. The chain carries TRBV20-1 and TRBJ2-3; 10 bases line up with TRBD2. The CDR3 is made up of 14 amino acids. Germline V gene sequence: CDR1 DFQATT, CDR2 SNEGSKA (reference sequence). V trimming: 5 bases; J trimming: 4 bases; junction bases outside the gene matches: 6. The chain's CDR3 is CSAVLAGVPDTQYF. The CDR3 DNA is TGCAGTGCTGTGCTAGCGGGAGTCCCAGATACGCAGTATTTT.

The chain couples TRBV7-2 to TRBJ2-3; no firm D call. The CDR3 loop spans 14 amino acids. Trimming shortened V by 3 bases and J by 10 bases, and 17 bases separated the two germline ends. Per germline, CDR1 SGHTA and CDR2 FQGNSA. The CDR3 protein is CASSFVGEAQSQYF. CDR3 DNA sequence: TGTGCCAGCAGCTTCGTCGGCGAAGCCCAATCGCAGTATTTT.

The rearrangement links TRBV5-1 to TRBJ2-7; tentatively, D is TRBD1 (5 bases). V was clipped by 1 base and J by 6 bases, with 8 bases between them. There are 12 residues in the CDR3. CDR1 is SGHRS, CDR2 YFSETQ, per germline. The CDR3 coding sequence is TGCGCCAGCAGCTTGTTAGGGGTCGAGCAGTACTTC. Its translation is CASSLLGVEQYF.